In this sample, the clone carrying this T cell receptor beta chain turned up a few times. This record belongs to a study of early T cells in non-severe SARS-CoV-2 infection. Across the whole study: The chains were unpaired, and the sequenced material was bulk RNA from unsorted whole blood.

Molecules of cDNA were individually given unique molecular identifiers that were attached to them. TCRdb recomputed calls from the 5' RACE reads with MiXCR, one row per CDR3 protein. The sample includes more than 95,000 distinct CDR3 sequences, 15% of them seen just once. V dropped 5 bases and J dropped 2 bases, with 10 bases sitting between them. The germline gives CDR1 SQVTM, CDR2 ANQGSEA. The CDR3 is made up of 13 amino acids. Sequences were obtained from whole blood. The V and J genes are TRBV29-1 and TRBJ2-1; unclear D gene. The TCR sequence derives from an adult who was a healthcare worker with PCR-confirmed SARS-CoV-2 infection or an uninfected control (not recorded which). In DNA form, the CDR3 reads TGCAGCGTTTCCGGACCTACCTACAATGAGCAGTTCTTC. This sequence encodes CSVSGPTYNEQFF.